This record looks at one T cell receptor (beta chain) sequence and its context. This entry belongs to a study of blood T cell repertoires in COVID-19. The wider study: Acute-phase and convalescent COVID-19 samples originated in the United States, Italy and Spain. In each case, the material was cDNA or gDNA derived from T cells, B-cell-depleted T cells, or PBMCs.

V gave up 2 bases and J gave up 2 bases; unmatched junction bases: 5. This CDR3 contains 15 residues. Germline V lookup: CDR1 SGHVS, CDR2 FQNEAQ. Authors' analysis steps: Quantification of nucleated cells was approximated via reference gene primer amplification. Only in-frame clones appear in the TCRdb table, and some are missing; sequencing was by immunoSEQ multiplex PCR. V and J calls and clone size are copied from that table; D and trimming were computed from the DNA. The profile shows roughly 150,000 clones, about 74% of them singletons. Source material: peripheral blood. The chain links TRBV7-8 to TRBJ1-1; 7 positions match TRBD1. The origin of this receptor is a man in his 60s with acute or convalescent COVID-19. The chain's CDR3 is CASSLYRGDNTEAFF. CDR3 nucleotides: TGTGCCAGCAGCTTATACAGGGGAGATAACACTGAAGCTTTCTTT. The variable domain in full, with the rest retrieved from reference TRBV7-8 and TRBJ1-1, is GAGVSQSPRYKVAKRGQDVALRCDPISGHVSLFWYQQALGQGPEFLTYFQNEAQLDKSGLPSDRFFAERPEGSVSTLKIQRTQQEDSAVYLCASSLYRGDNTEAFFGQGTRLTVV.